This T cell receptor beta chain appears in the sequencing data of a study of early T cells in non-severe SARS-CoV-2 infection. Across the study: With bulk RNA from unsorted whole blood as input, sequencing yielded unpaired chains. General study results and limits: VDJdb matching favored anti-spike CD8 responses, missing private and CD4 specificities.

This clonotype was recorded many times. Its antigen is as yet unknown. Germline values: CDR1 LNHDA, CDR2 SQIVND (reference sequence). Losses at the gene ends were 5 bases for V and 10 bases for J; bases not matched to a gene: 7. The CDR3 is made up of 13 amino acids. Molecules of cDNA were individually given unique molecular identifiers that were attached to them. From the 5' RACE reads, TCRdb called clonotypes with MiXCR, one entry per CDR3 protein. The sample has fewer than 30,000 distinct CDR3 sequences, roughly 4.2% seen once. The TCR sequence derives from an adult who was a healthcare worker with PCR-confirmed SARS-CoV-2 infection or an uninfected control (not recorded which). The genes are TRBV19 and TRBJ2-1, with 8 bases fitting TRBD2. The sequencing input was whole blood. The CDR3 is CASSPGGPVEQFF. The CDR3, as DNA: TGTGCCAGTAGTCCGGGAGGGCCTGTAGAGCAGTTCTTC.